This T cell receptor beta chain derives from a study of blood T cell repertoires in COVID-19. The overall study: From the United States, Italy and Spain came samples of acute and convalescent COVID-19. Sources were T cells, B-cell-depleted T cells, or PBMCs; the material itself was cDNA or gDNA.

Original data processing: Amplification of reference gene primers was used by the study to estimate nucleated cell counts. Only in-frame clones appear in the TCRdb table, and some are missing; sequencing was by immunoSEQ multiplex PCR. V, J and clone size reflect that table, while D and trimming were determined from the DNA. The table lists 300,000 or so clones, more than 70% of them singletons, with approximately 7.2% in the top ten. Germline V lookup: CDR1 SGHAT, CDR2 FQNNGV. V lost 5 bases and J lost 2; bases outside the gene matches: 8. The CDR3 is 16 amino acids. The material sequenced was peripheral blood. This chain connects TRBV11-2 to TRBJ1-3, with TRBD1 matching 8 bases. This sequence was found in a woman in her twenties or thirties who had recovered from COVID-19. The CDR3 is CASSNPGGAPGNTIYF. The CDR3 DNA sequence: TGTGCCAGCAGCAATCCAGGGGGCGCCCCTGGAAACACCATATATTTT.